The 5 T cell receptor beta chains below were found in one sample sequenced in a study of shared clonotypes between healthy human individuals. The protocol was immunoSEQ multiplex PCR, while the TCRdb copy is restricted to in-frame clones and leaves out a portion. Here the sample spans 780,000 or so clones, roughly 72% being singletons. The source material was memory CD4+ T cells sorted from blood. Subset given: CD45RA-negative fraction. Every receptor here comes from a woman younger than 45 in good health.

The chain uses TRBV5-1 and TRBJ2-2; no reliable D call. Germline V CDR1 and CDR2: SGHRS, YFSETQ. Trimming left V 0 bases short and J 0 bases short, with 6 bases between. The CDR3 spans 15 residues. Here the CDR3 reads CASSLDSPNTGELFF. CDR3 DNA sequence: TGCGCCAGCAGCTTGGACAGCCCGAACACCGGGGAGCTGTTTTTT.

The genes are TRBV28 and TRBJ1-5; D ambiguous. V was shortened by 8 bases and J by 0 bases, with 17 bases between the two germline ends. Per the germline V gene, CDR1 is MDHEN and CDR2 is SYDVKM. CDR3 length equals 16 residues. CDR3 sequence: CASLSARPTSNQPQHF. CDR3 sequence (DNA): TGTGCCAGCCTGAGTGCCCGACCTACTAGCAATCAGCCCCAGCATTTT. The entire variable domain, with the rest obtained from reference TRBV28 and TRBJ1-5, is as follows: DVKVTQSSRYLVKRTGEKVFLECVQDMDHENMFWYRQDPGLGLRLIYFSYDVKMKEKGDIPEGYSVSREKKERFSLILESASTNQTSMYLCASLSARPTSNQPQHFGDGTRLSIL.

This clone was detected only a few times. The chain employs TRBV18 and TRBJ1-5, with 10 bases that match TRBD1. This CDR3 comprises 16 residues. V was clipped by 0 bases and J by 7 bases; unmatched bases: 6. Germline V lookup: CDR1 KGHSH, CDR2 LQKENI. The CDR3 protein is CASSPPLGQGDQPQHF. Here the CDR3 DNA reads TGTGCCAGCTCACCACCATTAGGACAGGGGGACCAGCCCCAGCATTTT.

The sample holds one count of this clone. This chain uses TRBV29-1 with TRBJ1-2, with D perhaps matching TRBD1 (6 bases). The CDR3 contains 10 residues. In germline, CDR1 is SQVTM, CDR2 ANQGSEA. V was shortened by 7 bases and J by 8 bases, with 11 bases between the two germline ends. The CDR3 nucleotides are TGCAGCGCCGCAGGGGACGGCTACACCTTC. This translates into CSAAGDGYTF.

The chain employs TRBV5-6 and TRBJ1-1, with no clear D. Germline CDR1 is SGHDT and CDR2 is YYEEEE. Trimming removed 1 base at V and 0 bases at J, with 10 bases between. The CDR3 length is 15 residues. Here the CDR3 reads CASSLLYALNTEAFF. CDR3 sequence (DNA): TGTGCCAGCAGCTTGCTCTACGCGCTGAACACTGAAGCTTTCTTT.